This record concerns one T cell receptor beta chain sequence. The sample carries other DNA sequences with the same CDR3. Libraries were prepared by immunoSEQ multiplex PCR; TCRdb keeps only in-frame clonotypes and omits some of them. This table has roughly 2.2 million clones, 85% to 95% appearing once. This entry comes from a study of shared clonotypes between healthy human individuals. The CDR3 totals 14 residues. V was trimmed by 0 bases and J by 4 bases, leaving 11 bases between them. Per the germline V gene, CDR1 is SGHRS and CDR2 is YFSETQ. This receptor was identified in a man aged 18 to 29 in good health. Some clones in this sample may be carry-over from other donors' samples. Specimen: naive CD4+ T cells from PBMCs. As to subset: CD45RA+ positively selected. The V call is TRBV5-1, the J call TRBJ2-7; D perhaps matches TRBD1 (6 bases). This CDR3 is CASSLAQQGYEQYF. CDR3 nucleotide sequence: TGCGCCAGCAGCTTGGCGCAACAGGGATACGAGCAGTACTTC.